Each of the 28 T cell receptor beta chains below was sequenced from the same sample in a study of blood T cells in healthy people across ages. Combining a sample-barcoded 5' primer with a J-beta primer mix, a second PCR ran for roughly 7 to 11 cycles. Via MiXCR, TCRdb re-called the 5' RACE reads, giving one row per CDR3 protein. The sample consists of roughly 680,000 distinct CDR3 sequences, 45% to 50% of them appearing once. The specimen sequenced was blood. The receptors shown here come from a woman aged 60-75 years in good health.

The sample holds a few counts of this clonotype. In DNA, the CDR3 is TGCAGTGCTCCTGAGGCCACCGGGAGCTACGAGCAGTACTTC. The encoded protein is CSAPEATGSYEQYF. V and J are TRBV20-1 and TRBJ2-4, with D tentatively TRBD2 (6 bases). The DNA matches TRBJ2-7 better at its end, which makes the J call doubtful. The V gene's germline CDR1 is DFQATT and CDR2 SNEGSKA (reference sequence). There are 14 residues in the CDR3.

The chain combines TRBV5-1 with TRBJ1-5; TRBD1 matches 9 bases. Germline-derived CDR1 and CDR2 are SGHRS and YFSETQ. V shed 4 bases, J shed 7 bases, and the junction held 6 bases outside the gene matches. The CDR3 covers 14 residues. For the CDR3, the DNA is TGCGCCAGCAGCAGGACAGGGGCAGGGCAGCCCCAGCATTTT. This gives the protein CASSRTGAGQPQHF. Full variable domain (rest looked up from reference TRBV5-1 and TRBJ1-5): KAGVTQTPRYLIKTRGQQVTLSCSPISGHRSVSWYQQTPGQGLQFLFEYFSETQRNKGNFPGRFSGRQFSNSRSEMNVSTLELGDSALYLCASSRTGAGQPQHFGDGTRLSIL.

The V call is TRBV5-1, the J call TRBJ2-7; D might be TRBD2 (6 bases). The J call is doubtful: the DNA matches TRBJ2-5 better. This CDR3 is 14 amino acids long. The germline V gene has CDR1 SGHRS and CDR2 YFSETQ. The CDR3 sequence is CASSLASAKETQYF. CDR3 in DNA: TGCGCCAGCAGCTTGGCTAGCGCCAAAGAGACCCAGTACTTC.

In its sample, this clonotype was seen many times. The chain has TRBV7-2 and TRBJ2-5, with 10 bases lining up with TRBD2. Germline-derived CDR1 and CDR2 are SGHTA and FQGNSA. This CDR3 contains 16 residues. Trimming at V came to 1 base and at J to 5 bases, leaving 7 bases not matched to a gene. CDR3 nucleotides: TGTGCCAGCAGCTTAGTGGCTAGCGGGAGCTGGGAGACCCAGTACTTC. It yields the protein CASSLVASGSWETQYF.

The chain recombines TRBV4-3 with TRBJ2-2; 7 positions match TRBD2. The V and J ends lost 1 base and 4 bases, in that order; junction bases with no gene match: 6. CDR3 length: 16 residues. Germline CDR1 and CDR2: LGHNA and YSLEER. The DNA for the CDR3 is TGCGCCAGCAGCCAAGGGGCGGGAGACGTCACCGGGGAGCTGTTTTTT. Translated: CASSQGAGDVTGELFF.

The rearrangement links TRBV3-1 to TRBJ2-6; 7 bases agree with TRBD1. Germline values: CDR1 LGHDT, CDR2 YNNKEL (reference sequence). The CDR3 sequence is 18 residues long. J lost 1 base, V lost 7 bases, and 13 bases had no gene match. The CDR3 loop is CASNRQLGQPSGANVLTF. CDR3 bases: TGTGCCAGCAACCGCCAGTTGGGACAGCCTTCTGGGGCCAACGTCCTGACTTTC. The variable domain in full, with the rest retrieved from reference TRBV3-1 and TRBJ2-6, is DTAVSQTPKYLVTQMGNDKSIKCEQNLGHDTMYWYKQDSKKFLKIMFSYNNKELIINETVPNRFSPKSPDKAHLNLHINSLELGDSAVYFCASNRQLGQPSGANVLTFGAGSRLTVL.

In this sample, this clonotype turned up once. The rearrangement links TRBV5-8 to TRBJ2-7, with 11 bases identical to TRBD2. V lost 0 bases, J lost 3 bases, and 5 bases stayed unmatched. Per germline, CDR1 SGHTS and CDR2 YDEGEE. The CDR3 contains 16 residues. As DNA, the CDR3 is TGTGCCAGCAGCTTGGATTTTGGGACTAGCGGCTACGAGCAGTACTTC. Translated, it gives CASSLDFGTSGYEQYF.

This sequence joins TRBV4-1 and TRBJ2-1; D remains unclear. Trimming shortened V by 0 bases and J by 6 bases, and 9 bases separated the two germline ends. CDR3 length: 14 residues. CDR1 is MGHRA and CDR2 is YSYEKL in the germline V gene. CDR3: CASSQERVGNEQFF. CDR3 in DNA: TGCGCCAGCAGCCAAGAACGAGTCGGCAATGAGCAGTTCTTC.

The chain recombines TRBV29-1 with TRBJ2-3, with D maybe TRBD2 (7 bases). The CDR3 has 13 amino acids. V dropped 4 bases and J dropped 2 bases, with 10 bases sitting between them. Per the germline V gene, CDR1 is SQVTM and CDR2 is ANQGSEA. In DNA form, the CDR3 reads TGCAGCGTTGTAGGGGGGGTCACAGATACGCAGTATTTT. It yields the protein CSVVGGVTDTQYF.

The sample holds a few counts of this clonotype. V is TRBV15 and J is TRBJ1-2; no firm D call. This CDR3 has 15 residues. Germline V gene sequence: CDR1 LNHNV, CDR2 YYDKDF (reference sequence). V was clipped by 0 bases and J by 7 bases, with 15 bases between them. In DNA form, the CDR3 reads TGTGCCACCAGCAGAGATGGCTTTGGGGAGTCTGGCTACACCTTC. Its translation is CATSRDGFGESGYTF.

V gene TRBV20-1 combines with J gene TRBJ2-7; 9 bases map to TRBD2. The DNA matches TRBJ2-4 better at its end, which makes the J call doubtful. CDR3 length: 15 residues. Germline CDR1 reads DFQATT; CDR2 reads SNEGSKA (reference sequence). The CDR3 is CSASPISGRGNIQYF. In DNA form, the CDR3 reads TGCAGTGCTAGTCCGATTAGCGGGAGAGGCAACATTCAGTACTTC.

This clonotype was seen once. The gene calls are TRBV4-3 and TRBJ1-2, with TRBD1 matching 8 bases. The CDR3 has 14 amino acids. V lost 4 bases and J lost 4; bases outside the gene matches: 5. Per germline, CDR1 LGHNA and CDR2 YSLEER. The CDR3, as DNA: TGCGCCAGCAGCCCAAGACAGGGGTTCTATGGCTACACCTTC. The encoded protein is CASSPRQGFYGYTF.

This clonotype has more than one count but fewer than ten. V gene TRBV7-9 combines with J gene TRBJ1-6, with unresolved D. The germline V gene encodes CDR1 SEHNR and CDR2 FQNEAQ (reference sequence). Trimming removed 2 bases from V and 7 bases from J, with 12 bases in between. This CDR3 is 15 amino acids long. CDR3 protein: CASSLPQEENSPLHF. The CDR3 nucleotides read TGTGCCAGCAGCTTACCGCAGGAGGAGAATTCACCCCTCCACTTT.

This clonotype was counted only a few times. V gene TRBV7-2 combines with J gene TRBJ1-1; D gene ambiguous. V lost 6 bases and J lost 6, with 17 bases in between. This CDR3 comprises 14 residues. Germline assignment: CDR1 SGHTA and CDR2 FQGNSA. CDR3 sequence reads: CASSPAWGGAEAFF. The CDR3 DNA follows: TGTGCCAGCAGTCCCGCTTGGGGAGGCGCTGAAGCTTTCTTT.

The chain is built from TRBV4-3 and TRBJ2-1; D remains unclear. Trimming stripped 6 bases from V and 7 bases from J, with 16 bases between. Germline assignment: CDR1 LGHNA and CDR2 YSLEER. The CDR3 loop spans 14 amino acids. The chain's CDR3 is CASRHHLMGNEQFF. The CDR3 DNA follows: TGCGCCAGCAGGCATCACCTAATGGGTAATGAGCAGTTCTTC.

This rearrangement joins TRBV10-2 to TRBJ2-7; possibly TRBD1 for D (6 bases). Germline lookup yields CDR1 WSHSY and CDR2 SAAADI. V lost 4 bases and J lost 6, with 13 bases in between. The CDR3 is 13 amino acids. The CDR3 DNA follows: TGCGCCAGCAGTGGGGCAGGGGAAGGCGAGCAGTACTTC. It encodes CASSGAGEGEQYF.

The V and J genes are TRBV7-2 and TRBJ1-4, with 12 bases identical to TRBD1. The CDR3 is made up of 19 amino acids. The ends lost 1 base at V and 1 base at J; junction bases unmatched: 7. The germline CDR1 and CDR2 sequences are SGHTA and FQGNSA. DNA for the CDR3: TGTGCCAGCAGCTTAGACCCGGGGACAGGGGGCCGAACTAATGAAAAACTGTTTTTT. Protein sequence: CASSLDPGTGGRTNEKLFF.

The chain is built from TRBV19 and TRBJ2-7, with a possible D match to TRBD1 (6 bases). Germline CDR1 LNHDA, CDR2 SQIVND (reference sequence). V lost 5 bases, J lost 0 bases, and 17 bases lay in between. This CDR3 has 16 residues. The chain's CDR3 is CASSLSDRLASYEQYF. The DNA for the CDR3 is TGTGCCAGTAGTCTCTCTGACAGGTTGGCCTCCTACGAGCAGTACTTC. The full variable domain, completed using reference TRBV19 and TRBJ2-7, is DGGITQSPKYLFRKEGQNVTLSCEQNLNHDAMYWYRQDPGQGLRLIYYSQIVNDFQKGDIAEGYSVSREKKESFPLTVTSAQKNPTAFYLCASSLSDRLASYEQYFGPGTRLTVT.

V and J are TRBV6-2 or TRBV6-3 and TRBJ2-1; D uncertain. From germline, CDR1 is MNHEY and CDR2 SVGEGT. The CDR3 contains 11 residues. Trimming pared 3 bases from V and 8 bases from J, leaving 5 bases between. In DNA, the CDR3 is TGTGCCAGCAGTTATCGTGATGAGCAGTTCTTC. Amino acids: CASSYRDEQFF.

This CDR3 reads CASSLTGQNNSPLHF. CDR3 DNA sequence: TGTGCCAGCAGCTTAACCGGACAGAATAATTCACCCCTCCACTTT. The chain uses TRBV7-2 and TRBJ1-6; a weak D match, TRBD1 (6 bases). Germline CDR1 SGHTA, CDR2 FQGNSA. The CDR3 is 15 amino acids. Trimming shortened V by 2 bases and J by 5 bases, and 10 bases separated the two germline ends.

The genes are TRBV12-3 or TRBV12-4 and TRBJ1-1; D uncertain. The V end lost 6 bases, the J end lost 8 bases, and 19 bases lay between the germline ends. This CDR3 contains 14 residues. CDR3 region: CASSNQRGFTEAFF. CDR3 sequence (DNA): TGTGCCAGCAGCAATCAACGGGGATTCACCGAAGCTTTCTTT.

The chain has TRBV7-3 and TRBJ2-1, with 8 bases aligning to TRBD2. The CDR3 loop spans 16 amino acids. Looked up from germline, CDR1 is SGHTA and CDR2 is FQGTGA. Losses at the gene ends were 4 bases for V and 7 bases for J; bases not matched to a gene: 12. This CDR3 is CASSSRSGSALNEQFF. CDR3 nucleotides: TGTGCCAGCAGCTCTCGGAGCGGGAGTGCCCTTAATGAGCAGTTCTTC.

The CDR3 DNA reads TGCAGTGCTAGACCCAATATGATTTGGACAGATACGCAGTATTTT. Translating it yields CSARPNMIWTDTQYF. This chain connects TRBV20-1 to TRBJ2-3, with D unresolved. The V gene's germline CDR1 is DFQATT and CDR2 SNEGSKA (reference sequence). Trimming stripped 2 bases from V and 3 bases from J, with 15 bases between. CDR3 length equals 15 residues.

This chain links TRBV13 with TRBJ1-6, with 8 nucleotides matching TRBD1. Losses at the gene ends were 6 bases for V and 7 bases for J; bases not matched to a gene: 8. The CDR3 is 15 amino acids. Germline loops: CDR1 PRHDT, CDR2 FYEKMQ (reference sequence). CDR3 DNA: TGTGCCAGCAGTCCAGCAGGGGGCGGCAATTCACCCCTCCACTTT. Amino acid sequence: CASSPAGGGNSPLHF.

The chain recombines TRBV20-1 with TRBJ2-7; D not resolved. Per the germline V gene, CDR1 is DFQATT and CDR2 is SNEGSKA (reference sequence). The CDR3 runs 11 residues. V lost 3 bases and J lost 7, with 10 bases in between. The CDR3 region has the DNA TGCAGTGCTAGGACGTCTGGTGAGCAGTACTTC. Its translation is CSARTSGEQYF.

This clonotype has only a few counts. CDR3 sequence (DNA): TGTGCCAGCAGCCTACAGGGGTTCACAGATACGCAGTATTTT. It specifies CASSLQGFTDTQYF. The rearrangement uses TRBV5-5 and TRBJ2-3, with 7 bases that match TRBD1. The CDR3 consists of 14 residues. Germline CDR1 reads SGHKS; CDR2 reads YYEKEE (reference sequence). The V gene end was trimmed by 4 bases and the J gene end by 2 bases; junction bases not matched to a gene: 4.

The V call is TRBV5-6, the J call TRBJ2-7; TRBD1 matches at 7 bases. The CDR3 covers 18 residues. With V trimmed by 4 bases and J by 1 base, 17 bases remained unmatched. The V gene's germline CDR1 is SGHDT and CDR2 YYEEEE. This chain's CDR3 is CASSPPAGQDRGSYEQYF. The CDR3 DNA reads TGTGCCAGCAGCCCCCCTGCCGGACAGGATCGAGGGTCCTACGAGCAGTACTTC.

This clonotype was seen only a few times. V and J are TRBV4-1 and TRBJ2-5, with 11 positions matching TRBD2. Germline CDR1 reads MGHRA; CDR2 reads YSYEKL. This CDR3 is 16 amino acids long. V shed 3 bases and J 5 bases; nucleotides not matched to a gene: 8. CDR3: CASSQTGRTSGETQYF. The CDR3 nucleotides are TGCGCCAGCAGCCAGACCGGTCGGACTAGCGGGGAGACCCAGTACTTC.